Presented here are 8 T cell receptor beta chains from one specimen sequenced in a study of T cells in Graves' hyperthyroidism and ophthalmopathy. Amplification of TCR beta CDR3 regions was performed using RNA transcripts as template. HTBI primers drove first-round RT-PCR of the TCR CDR3. From the multiplex PCR reads, TCRdb called clonotypes with MiXCR, one entry per CDR3 protein. The sample shows about 760,000 distinct CDR3 sequences, 30% to 40% of them seen only once. Sequencing used blood. The receptors derive from a woman aged 40-49 years with Graves' hyperthyroidism.

For this clonotype: One junction end disagrees with the germline gene, perhaps due to a read error. CDR3 in amino acids: CASSQQGTGETQYF. DNA of the CDR3: TGTGCCAGCAGCCAGCAGGGAACGGGGGAGACCCAGTACTTC. This chain joins TRBV10-1 and TRBJ2-5; D tentatively reads TRBD1 or TRBD2 (5 bases each). Germline V CDR1 and CDR2: WNHNN, SYGVQD (reference sequence). The CDR3 runs to 14 residues.

Details on this clonotype: A clone one base away is much larger, so this may be a read error. The chain employs TRBV6-5 and TRBJ1-2; D gene unclear. The CDR3 contains 15 residues. Per the germline V gene, CDR1 is MNHEY and CDR2 is SVGAGI. V lost 5 bases, J lost 5 bases, and 18 bases lay in between. The CDR3 sequence is CASSESQGRFYGYTF. The CDR3 coding sequence is TGTGCCAGCAGTGAGTCGCAAGGCAGGTTTTATGGCTACACCTTC.

This clonotype was recorded a few times. CDR3 bases: TGTGCCAGCAATCGGTTCTTCTCTGGGGCCAACGTCCTGACTTTC. It specifies CASNRFFSGANVLTF. J is TRBJ2-6 and V is TRBV10-3; no reliable D call. Trimming cost V 10 bases and J 0 bases, with 13 bases left between them. This CDR3 has 15 residues. Germline CDR1 is ENHRY and CDR2 is SYGVKD.

V is TRBV20-1 and J is TRBJ2-7; maybe TRBD1 (6 bases). CDR1 DFQATT and CDR2 SNEGSKA come from the germline V gene (reference sequence). The V end was cut by 3 bases, the J end by 2 bases, with 11 bases between. The CDR3 has 13 residues. The CDR3 is CSASRDITYEQYF. The CDR3 nucleotides read TGCAGTGCTAGCCGGGACATTACCTACGAGCAGTACTTC.

This clonotype was picked up a small number of times. The V gene is TRBV5-4, the J gene TRBJ1-1; 7 bases are shared with TRBD1. Per germline, CDR1 SGHNT and CDR2 YYREEE (reference sequence). The V gene end was trimmed by 4 bases and the J gene end by 3 bases; junction bases not matched to a gene: 9. The CDR3 has 15 residues. This CDR3 is CASSQGSRGDTEAFF. CDR3 sequence (DNA): TGTGCCAGCAGCCAAGGAAGCAGGGGGGACACTGAAGCTTTCTTT.

There are a few counts of this clonotype. The V gene is TRBV9, the J gene TRBJ1-5; tentative D call: TRBD1 (5 bases). This CDR3 is 15 amino acids long. Germline lookup yields CDR1 SGDLS and CDR2 YYNGEE. Trimming took 0 bases from V and 3 from J, leaving 10 bases between them. The CDR3 sequence is CASSVASGFNQPQHF. The CDR3 region has the DNA TGTGCCAGCAGCGTAGCGTCAGGGTTCAATCAGCCCCAGCATTTT. The full variable domain, completed using reference TRBV9 and TRBJ1-5, is DSGVTQTPKHLITATGQRVTLRCSPRSGDLSVYWYQQSLDQGLQFLIQYYNGEERAKGNILERFSAQQFPDLHSELNLSSLELGDSALYFCASSVASGFNQPQHFGDGTRLSIL.

This clonotype occurred many times. The chain couples TRBV7-9 to TRBJ1-2; D uncertain. Per the germline V gene, CDR1 is SEHNR and CDR2 is FQNEAQ (reference sequence). The CDR3 has 13 amino acids. Between the trimmed V and J ends, which lost 4 bases and 0 bases, there was a span of 6 bases. This CDR3 is CASSSKANYGYTF. The CDR3 bases are TGTGCCAGCAGCTCCAAGGCTAACTATGGCTACACCTTC.

The CDR3 protein is CASSRGGFGANVLTF. The CDR3 DNA reads TGTGCCAGCAGCCGAGGGGGGTTTGGGGCCAACGTCCTGACTTTC. This chain joins TRBV4-2 and TRBJ2-6; D possibly matches TRBD1 or TRBD2 (6 bases each). The CDR3 has 15 amino acids. Germline V gene data show CDR1 as LGHNA and CDR2 as YNFKEQ. V was pared by 4 bases and J by 3 bases, with 10 bases between.